This T cell receptor (beta chain) was found in a study of cytomegalovirus exposure and HLA in healthy donors. General study points: In an earlier analysis, most TCR beta V segments were productive about 87% or about 30% of the time.

Note on this clone: Antigen specificity is unknown.

The donors, nominally healthy at sampling, likely had unrecorded immune exposures. CDR1 SGDLS and CDR2 YYNGEE come from the germline V gene. This CDR3 contains 15 residues. V lost 4 bases to trimming and J lost 2 bases, with 15 bases between them. PCR amplification relied on 60 Vbeta primers (plus 13 Jbeta primers). Sequencing was performed with immunoSEQ multiplex PCR; in TCRdb, only in-frame clones are kept and a portion is missing. The data show 170,000 or so clones, with 80% seen just once and roughly 0.65% held by the top ten. This chain links TRBV9 with TRBJ1-2, with D unclear. This clonotype was obtained from a boy aged 5-17 years in good health and CMV-seronegative. Input material: PBMCs. The CDR3: CASSSRLGENYGYTF. For the CDR3, the DNA is TGTGCCAGCAGCTCACGACTTGGTGAGAACTATGGCTACACCTTC.